The count of the clone carrying this T cell receptor (beta chain) is one. The data originate from a study of blood T cell repertoires in COVID-19. Study summary: Acute-phase and convalescent COVID-19 samples originated in the United States, Italy and Spain. T cells, B-cell-depleted T cells, or PBMCs supplied cDNA or gDNA.

Trimming removed 1 base at V and 5 bases at J, with 13 bases between. Germline V CDR1 and CDR2: SGHRS, YFSETQ. The CDR3 covers 14 residues. Per the original data handling: Using reference gene primer amplification, nucleated cell counts were estimated. This table comes from immunoSEQ multiplex PCR, and its TCRdb copy is limited to in-frame clones, with some not included. V and J calls and clone size are as listed in that table; D and trimming were resolved from the DNA. The profile shows some 48,000 clones, more than 90% of them singletons. Sequenced input: peripheral blood. This chain links TRBV5-1 with TRBJ2-7; possibly TRBD2 for D (6 bases). This receptor was identified in a man aged 65 to 85 with active COVID-19. The CDR3 here is CASSLLSGDHEQYF. The CDR3 coding sequence is TGCGCCAGCAGCTTGTTATCGGGGGACCACGAGCAGTACTTC. The full variable domain, with the rest looked up from reference TRBV5-1 and TRBJ2-7, is KAGVTQTPRYLIKTRGQQVTLSCSPISGHRSVSWYQQTPGQGLQFLFEYFSETQRNKGNFPGRFSGRQFSNSRSEMNVSTLELGDSALYLCASSLLSGDHEQYFGPGTRLTVT.